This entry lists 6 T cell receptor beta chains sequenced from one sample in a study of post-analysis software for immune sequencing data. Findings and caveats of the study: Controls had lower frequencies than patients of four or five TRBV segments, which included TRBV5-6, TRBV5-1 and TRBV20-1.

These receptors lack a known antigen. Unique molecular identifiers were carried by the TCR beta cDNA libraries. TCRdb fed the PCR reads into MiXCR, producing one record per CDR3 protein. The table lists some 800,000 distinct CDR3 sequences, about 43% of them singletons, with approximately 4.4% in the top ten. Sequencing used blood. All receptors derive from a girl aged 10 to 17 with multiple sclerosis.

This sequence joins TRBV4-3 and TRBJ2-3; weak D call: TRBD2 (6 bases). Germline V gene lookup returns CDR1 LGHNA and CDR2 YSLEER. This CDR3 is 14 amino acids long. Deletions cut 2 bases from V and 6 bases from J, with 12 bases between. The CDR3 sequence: CASSQIGGEDTQYF. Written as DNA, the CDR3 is TGCGCCAGCAGCCAAATTGGAGGGGAGGATACGCAGTATTTT.

The CDR3: CASSPWTSSTYNEQFF. The CDR3, as DNA: TGCGCCAGCAGCCCATGGACTAGCTCAACCTACAATGAGCAGTTCTTC. J is TRBJ2-1 and V is TRBV5-1; 8 bases are shared with TRBD2. The length of the CDR3 is 16 residues. With V trimmed by 4 bases and J by 2 bases, 8 bases remained unmatched. The V gene's germline CDR1 is SGHRS and CDR2 YFSETQ.

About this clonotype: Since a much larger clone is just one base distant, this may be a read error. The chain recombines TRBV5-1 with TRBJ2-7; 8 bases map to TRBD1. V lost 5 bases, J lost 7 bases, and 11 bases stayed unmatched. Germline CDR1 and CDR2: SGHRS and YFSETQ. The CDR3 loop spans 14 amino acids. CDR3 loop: CASSYRDRYNEQYF. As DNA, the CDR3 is TGCGCCAGCAGTTACCGGGACAGGTACAATGAGCAGTACTTC.

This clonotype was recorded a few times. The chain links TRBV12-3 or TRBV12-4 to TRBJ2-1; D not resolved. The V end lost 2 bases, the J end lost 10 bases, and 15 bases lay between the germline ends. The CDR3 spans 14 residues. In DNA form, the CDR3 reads TGTGCCAGCAGTTTATCGGGCCTGCTTGAGGAGCAGTTCTTC. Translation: CASSLSGLLEEQFF.

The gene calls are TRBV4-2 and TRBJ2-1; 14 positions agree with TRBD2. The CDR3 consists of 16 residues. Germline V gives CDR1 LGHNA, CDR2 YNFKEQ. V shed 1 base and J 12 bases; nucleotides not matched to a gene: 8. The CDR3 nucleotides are TGTGCCAGCAGCCAAGGTGGGGGAGGACTAGCGGGAGGGCAGTTCTTC. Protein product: CASSQGGGGLAGGQFF.

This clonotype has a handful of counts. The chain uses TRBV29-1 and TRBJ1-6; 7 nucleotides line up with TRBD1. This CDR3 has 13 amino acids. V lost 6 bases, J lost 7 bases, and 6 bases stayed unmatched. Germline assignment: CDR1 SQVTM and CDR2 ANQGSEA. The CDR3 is CSVAGTENSPLHF. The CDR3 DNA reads TGCAGCGTGGCCGGGACAGAAAATTCACCCCTCCACTTT.